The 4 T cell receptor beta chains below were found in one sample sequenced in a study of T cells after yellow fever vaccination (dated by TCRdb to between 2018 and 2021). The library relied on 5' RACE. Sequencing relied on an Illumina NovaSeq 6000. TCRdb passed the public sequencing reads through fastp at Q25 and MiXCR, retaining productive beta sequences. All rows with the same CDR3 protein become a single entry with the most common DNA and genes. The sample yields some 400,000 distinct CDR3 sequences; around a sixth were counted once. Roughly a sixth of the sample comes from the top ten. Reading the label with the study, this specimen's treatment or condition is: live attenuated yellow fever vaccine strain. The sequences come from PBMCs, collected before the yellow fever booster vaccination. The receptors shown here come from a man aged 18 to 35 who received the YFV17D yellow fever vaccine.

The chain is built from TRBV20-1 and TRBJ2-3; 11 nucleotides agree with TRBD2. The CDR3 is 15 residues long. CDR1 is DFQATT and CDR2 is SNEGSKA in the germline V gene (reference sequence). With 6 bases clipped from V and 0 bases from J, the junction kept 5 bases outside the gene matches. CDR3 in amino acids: CSAILAGASTDTQYF. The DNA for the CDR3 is TGCAGTGCAATACTAGCGGGGGCCAGCACAGATACGCAGTATTTT.

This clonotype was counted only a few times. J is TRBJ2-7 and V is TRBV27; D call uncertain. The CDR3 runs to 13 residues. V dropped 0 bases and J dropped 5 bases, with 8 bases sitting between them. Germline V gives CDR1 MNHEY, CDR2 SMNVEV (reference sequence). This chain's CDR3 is CASSLSRPHEQYF. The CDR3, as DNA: TGTGCCAGCAGTTTATCCCGTCCTCACGAGCAGTACTTC.

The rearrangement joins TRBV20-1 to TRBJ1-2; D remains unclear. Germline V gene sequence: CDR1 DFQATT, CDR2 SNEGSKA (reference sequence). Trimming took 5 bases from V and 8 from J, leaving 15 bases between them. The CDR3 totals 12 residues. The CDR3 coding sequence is TGCAGTGCTGGTTCACCTTCGGGCGGCTACACCTTC. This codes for CSAGSPSGGYTF.

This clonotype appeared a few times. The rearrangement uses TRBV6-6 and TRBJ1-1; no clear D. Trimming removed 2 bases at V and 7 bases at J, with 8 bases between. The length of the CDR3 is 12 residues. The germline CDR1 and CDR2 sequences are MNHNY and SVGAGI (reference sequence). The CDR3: CASSYGQDEAFF. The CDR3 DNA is TGTGCCAGCAGTTACGGGCAGGATGAAGCTTTCTTT.